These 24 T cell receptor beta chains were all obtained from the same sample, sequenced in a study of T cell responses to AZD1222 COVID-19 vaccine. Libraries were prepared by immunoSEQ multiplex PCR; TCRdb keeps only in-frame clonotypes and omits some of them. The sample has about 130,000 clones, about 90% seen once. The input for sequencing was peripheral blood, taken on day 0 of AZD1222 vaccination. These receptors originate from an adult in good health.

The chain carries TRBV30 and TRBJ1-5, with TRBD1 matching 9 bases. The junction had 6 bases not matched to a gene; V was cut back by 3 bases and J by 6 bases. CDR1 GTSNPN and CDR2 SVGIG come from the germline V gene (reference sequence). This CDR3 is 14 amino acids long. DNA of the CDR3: TGTGCCTGGAGGGGAACAGGGGGCGGTCAGCCCCAGCATTTT. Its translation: CAWRGTGGGQPQHF.

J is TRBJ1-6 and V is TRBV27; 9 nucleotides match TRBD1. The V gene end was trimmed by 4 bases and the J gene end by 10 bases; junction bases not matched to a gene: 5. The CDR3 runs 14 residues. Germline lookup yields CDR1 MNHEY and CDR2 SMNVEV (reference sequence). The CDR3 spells CASSSGQGRSPLHF. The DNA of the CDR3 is TGTGCCAGCAGTTCGGGACAGGGAAGGTCACCCCTCCACTTT.

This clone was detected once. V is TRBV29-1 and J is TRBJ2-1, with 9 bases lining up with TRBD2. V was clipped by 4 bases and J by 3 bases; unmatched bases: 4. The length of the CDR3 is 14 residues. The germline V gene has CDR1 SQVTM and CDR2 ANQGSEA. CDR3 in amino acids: CSVGERGDYNEQFF. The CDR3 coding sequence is TGCAGCGTTGGTGAGCGGGGGGACTACAATGAGCAGTTCTTC.

This chain's CDR3 is CASSLEGLAAQYF. The DNA of the CDR3 is TGTGCCAGCAGCTTGGAGGGTCTCGCGGCGCAGTATTTT. The J gene is TRBJ2-3, the V gene TRBV7-9; perhaps TRBD2 as D (6 bases). With 3 bases removed from V and 10 bases from J, the gap between germline ends came to 14 bases. This CDR3 has 13 residues. Germline assignment: CDR1 SEHNR and CDR2 FQNEAQ (reference sequence).

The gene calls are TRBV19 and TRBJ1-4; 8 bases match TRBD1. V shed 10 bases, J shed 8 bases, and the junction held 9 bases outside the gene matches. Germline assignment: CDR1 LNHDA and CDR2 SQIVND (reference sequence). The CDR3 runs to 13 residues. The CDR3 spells CATRDRPEEKLFF. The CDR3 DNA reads TGTGCCACTCGGGACAGGCCAGAGGAAAAACTGTTTTTT.

Here the CDR3 DNA reads TGTGCCAGCAGCACGAACACAGGTTCCTACGAGCAGTACTTC. Translated: CASSTNTGSYEQYF. The chain joins TRBV5-4 to TRBJ2-7, with a weak D call TRBD1 (5 bases). Germline CDR1 SGHNT, CDR2 YYREEE (reference sequence). The CDR3 contains 14 residues. Trimming cost V 4 bases and J 1 base, with 12 bases left between them.

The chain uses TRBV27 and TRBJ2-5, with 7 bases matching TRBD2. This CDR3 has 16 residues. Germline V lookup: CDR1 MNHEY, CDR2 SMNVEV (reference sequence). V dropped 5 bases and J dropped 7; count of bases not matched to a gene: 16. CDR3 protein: CASSRVPGRIGGTQYF. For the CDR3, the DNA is TGTGCCAGCAGTAGAGTACCCGGGAGGATAGGAGGGACCCAGTACTTC.

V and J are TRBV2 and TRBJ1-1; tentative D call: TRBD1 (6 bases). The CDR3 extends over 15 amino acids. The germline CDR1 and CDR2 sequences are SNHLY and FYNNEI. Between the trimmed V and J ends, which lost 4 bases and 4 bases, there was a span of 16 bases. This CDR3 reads CASSVLRGAGTEAFF. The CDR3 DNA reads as TGTGCCAGCAGTGTTCTCAGGGGCGCCGGCACTGAAGCTTTCTTT.

The DNA of the CDR3 is TGTGCCAGCAGCTTGGTAGGTTCTGGGCAGCCCCAGCATTTT. It specifies CASSLVGSGQPQHF. The chain couples TRBV5-4 to TRBJ1-5; D ambiguous. The CDR3 extends over 14 amino acids. V was pared by 0 bases and J by 7 bases, with 11 bases between. CDR1 and CDR2 from the germline V gene are SGHNT and YYREEE (reference sequence).

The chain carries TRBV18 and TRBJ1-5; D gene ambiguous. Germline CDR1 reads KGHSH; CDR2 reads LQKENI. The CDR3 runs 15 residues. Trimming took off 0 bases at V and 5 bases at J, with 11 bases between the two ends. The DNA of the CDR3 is TGTGCCAGCTCACCACCCGGACGGGAGGATCAGCCCCAGCATTTT. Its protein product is CASSPPGREDQPQHF.

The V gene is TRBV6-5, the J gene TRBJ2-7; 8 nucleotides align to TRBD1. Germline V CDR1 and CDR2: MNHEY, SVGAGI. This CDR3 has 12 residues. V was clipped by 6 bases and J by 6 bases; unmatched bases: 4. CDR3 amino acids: CASSRTGREQYF. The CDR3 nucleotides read TGTGCCAGCAGCCGGACAGGGCGCGAGCAGTACTTC.

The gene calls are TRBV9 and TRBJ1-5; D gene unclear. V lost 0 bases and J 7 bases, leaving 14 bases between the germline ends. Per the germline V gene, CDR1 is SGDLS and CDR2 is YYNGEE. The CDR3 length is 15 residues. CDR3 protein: CASSVDSGSEQPQHF. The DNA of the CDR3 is TGTGCCAGCAGCGTAGACAGTGGCTCGGAGCAGCCCCAGCATTTT. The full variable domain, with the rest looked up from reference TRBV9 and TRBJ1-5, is DSGVTQTPKHLITATGQRVTLRCSPRSGDLSVYWYQQSLDQGLQFLIQYYNGEERAKGNILERFSAQQFPDLHSELNLSSLELGDSALYFCASSVDSGSEQPQHFGDGTRLSIL.

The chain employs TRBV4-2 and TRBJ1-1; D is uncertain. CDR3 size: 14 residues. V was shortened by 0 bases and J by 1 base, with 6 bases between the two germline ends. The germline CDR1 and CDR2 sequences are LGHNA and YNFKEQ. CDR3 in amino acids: CASSQEATNTEAFF. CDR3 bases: TGTGCCAGCAGCCAAGAGGCGACGAACACTGAAGCTTTCTTT.

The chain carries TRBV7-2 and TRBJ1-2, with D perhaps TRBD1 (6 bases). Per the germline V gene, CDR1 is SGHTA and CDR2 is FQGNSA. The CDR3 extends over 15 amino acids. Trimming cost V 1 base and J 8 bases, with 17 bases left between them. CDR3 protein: CASSLEAYREEGYTF. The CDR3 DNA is TGTGCCAGCAGCTTAGAGGCGTACAGGGAGGAAGGCTACACCTTC. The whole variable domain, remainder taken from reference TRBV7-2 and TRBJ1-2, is GAGVSQSPSNKVTEKGKDVELRCDPISGHTALYWYRQSLGQGLEFLIYFQGNSAPDKSGLPSDRFSAERTGGSVSTLTIQRTQQEDSAVYLCASSLEAYREEGYTFGSGTRLTVV.

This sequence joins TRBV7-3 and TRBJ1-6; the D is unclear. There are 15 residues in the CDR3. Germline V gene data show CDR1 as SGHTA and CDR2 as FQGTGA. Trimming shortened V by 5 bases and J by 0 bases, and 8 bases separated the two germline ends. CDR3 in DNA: TGTGCCAGCAGCCGCACTAGCTCCTATAATTCACCCCTCCACTTT. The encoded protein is CASSRTSSYNSPLHF.

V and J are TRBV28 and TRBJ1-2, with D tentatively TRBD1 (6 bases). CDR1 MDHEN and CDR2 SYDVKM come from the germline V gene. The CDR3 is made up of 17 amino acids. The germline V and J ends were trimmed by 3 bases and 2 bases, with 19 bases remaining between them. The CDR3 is CASSFDLVGGPNYGYTF. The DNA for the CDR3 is TGTGCCAGCAGTTTCGACCTAGTGGGGGGCCCCAACTATGGCTACACCTTC.

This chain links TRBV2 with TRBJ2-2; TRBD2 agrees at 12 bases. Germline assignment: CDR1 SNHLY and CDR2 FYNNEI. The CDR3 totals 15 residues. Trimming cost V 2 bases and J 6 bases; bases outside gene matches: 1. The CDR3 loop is CASSETSGRSGELFF. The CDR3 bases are TGTGCCAGCAGTGAAACTAGCGGGAGGTCCGGGGAGCTGTTTTTT. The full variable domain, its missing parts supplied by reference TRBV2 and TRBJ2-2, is EPEVTQTPSHQVTQMGQEVILRCVPISNHLYFYWYRQILGQKVEFLVSFYNNEISEKSEIFDDQFSVERPDGSNFTLKIRSTKLEDSAMYFCASSETSGRSGELFFGEGSRLTVL.

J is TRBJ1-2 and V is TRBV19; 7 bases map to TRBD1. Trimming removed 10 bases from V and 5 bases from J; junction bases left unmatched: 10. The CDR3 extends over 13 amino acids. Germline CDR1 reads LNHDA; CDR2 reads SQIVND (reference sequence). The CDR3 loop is CATAPGQIYGYTF. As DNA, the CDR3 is TGTGCCACCGCCCCGGGACAGATATATGGCTACACCTTC.

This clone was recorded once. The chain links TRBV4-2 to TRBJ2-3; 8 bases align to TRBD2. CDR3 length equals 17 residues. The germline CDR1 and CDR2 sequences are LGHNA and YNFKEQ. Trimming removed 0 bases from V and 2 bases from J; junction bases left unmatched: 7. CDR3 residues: CASSQDSLAGITDTQYF. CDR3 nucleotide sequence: TGTGCCAGCAGCCAAGATAGCCTAGCGGGTATCACAGATACGCAGTATTTT.

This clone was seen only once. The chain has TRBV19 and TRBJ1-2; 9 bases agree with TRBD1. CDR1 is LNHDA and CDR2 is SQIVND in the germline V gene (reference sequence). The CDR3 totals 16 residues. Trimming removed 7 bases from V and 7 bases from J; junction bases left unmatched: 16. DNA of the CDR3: TGTGCCAGTAAGCCGGGGACAGGGAGCCTATCGGGTGGCTACACCTTC. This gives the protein CASKPGTGSLSGGYTF.

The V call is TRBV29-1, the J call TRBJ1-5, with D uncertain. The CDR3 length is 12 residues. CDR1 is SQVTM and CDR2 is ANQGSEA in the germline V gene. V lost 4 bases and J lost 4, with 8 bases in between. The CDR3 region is CSVGQANQPQHF. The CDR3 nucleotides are TGCAGCGTTGGGCAGGCGAATCAGCCCCAGCATTTT.

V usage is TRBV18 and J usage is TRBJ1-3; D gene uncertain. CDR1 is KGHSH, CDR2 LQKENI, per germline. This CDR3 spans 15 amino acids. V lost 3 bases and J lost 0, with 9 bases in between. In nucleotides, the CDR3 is TGTGCCAGCTCACCTACAGCGGTCTCTGGAAACACCATATATTTT. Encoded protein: CASSPTAVSGNTIYF.

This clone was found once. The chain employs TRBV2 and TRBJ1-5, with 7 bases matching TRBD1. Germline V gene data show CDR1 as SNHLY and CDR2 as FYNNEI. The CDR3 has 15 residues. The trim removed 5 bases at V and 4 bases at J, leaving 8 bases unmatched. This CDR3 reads CASSRQGLGNQPQHF. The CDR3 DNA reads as TGTGCCAGCAGTCGACAGGGTTTAGGGAATCAGCCCCAGCATTTT. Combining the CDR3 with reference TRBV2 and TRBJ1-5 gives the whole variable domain EPEVTQTPSHQVTQMGQEVILRCVPISNHLYFYWYRQILGQKVEFLVSFYNNEISEKSEIFDDQFSVERPDGSNFTLKIRSTKLEDSAMYFCASSRQGLGNQPQHFGDGTRLSIL.

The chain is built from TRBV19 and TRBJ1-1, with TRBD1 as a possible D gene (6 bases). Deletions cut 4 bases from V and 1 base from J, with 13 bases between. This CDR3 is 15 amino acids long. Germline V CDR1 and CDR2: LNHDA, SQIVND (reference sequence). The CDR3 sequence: CASSKGTSKNTEAFF. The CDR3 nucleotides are TGTGCCAGTAGTAAGGGGACATCAAAGAACACTGAAGCTTTCTTT.